The 31 T cell receptor beta chains below all came from one sample that was sequenced in a study of T-cell memory formation after mild COVID-19. MiXCR, applied by TCRdb to the 5' RACE reads, yields one record per CDR3 protein. The table lists 150,000 to 200,000 distinct CDR3 sequences, roughly 18% of them singletons, with roughly 3.7% in the top ten. The sample consisted of PBMCs or a T cell subset sorted from them (not recorded which). The source of these receptors is a man younger than 30 who had mild COVID-19 (a few samples of this study predate the infection). Cell type and time point are not known.

V is TRBV7-2 and J is TRBJ2-3; TRBD2 might be the D (6 bases). The germline gives CDR1 SGHTA, CDR2 FQGNSA. V lost 4 bases, J lost 6 bases, and 11 bases lay in between. The CDR3 length is 13 residues. The CDR3 protein is CASSSTSADTQYF. CDR3 sequence (DNA): TGTGCCAGCAGCTCGACTAGTGCCGATACGCAGTATTTT.

V is TRBV10-3 and J is TRBJ1-2, with a possible D match to TRBD1 (6 bases). Trimming took off 6 bases at V and 4 bases at J, with 12 bases between the two ends. CDR3 length equals 13 residues. Germline V gene lookup returns CDR1 ENHRY and CDR2 SYGVKD. CDR3 amino acids: CAIRHRDGYGYTF. CDR3 nucleotides: TGTGCCATCAGGCACAGGGACGGCTATGGCTACACCTTC.

The chain is built from TRBV20-1 and TRBJ1-5; D might be TRBD1 (6 bases). The CDR3 runs to 13 residues. With 3 bases removed from V and 6 bases from J, the gap between germline ends came to 12 bases. The germline gives CDR1 DFQATT, CDR2 SNEGSKA (reference sequence). CDR3 nucleotide sequence: TGCAGTGCTAGTAGGCAGGGGAGTCAGCCCCAGCATTTT. Protein: CSASRQGSQPQHF.

The chain recombines TRBV20-1 with TRBJ2-3; D uncertain. CDR3 size: 15 residues. V gave up 6 bases and J gave up 0 bases, with 16 bases separating them. Germline CDR1 and CDR2: DFQATT and SNEGSKA (reference sequence). The CDR3 spells CSARSPVSSTDTQYF. CDR3 coding DNA: TGCAGTGCCCGCAGTCCGGTTTCTAGCACAGATACGCAGTATTTT.

This clonotype has only a few counts. The genes are TRBV4-3 and TRBJ2-3; D not resolved. The germline V and J ends were trimmed by 0 bases and 6 bases, with 10 bases remaining between them. The germline V gene has CDR1 LGHNA and CDR2 YSLEER. The CDR3 spans 14 residues. This CDR3 reads CASSQDHRADTQYF. The CDR3 DNA reads TGCGCCAGCAGCCAAGATCATAGGGCGGATACGCAGTATTTT.

This rearrangement joins TRBV7-2 to TRBJ1-3; D remains ambiguous. The CDR3 sequence is 16 residues long. Germline loops: CDR1 SGHTA, CDR2 FQGNSA. Trimming took 5 bases from V and 4 from J, leaving 18 bases between them. CDR3 protein: CASSPYPEGGGNTIYF. The DNA of the CDR3 is TGTGCCAGCAGCCCCTACCCCGAGGGTGGAGGAAACACCATATATTTT.

In this sample, this clonotype turned up a few times. The rearrangement uses TRBV7-2 and TRBJ2-2; D not resolved. Germline lookup yields CDR1 SGHTA and CDR2 FQGNSA. The CDR3 has 14 amino acids. V lost 2 bases and J lost 9, with 13 bases in between. For the CDR3, the DNA is TGTGCCAGCAGCTTAAGGTCCCCAGTGCGGGAGCTGTTTTTT. It codes for CASSLRSPVRELFF.

This clonotype was picked up a small number of times. This chain links TRBV28 with TRBJ2-2; D gene uncertain. The CDR3 covers 12 residues. V gave up 4 bases and J gave up 6 bases, with 6 bases separating them. Germline V gene sequence: CDR1 MDHEN, CDR2 SYDVKM. Here the CDR3 reads CASSWKAGELFF. In nucleotides, the CDR3 is TGTGCCAGCAGTTGGAAAGCCGGGGAGCTGTTTTTT.

In its sample, this clonotype was seen many times. Here the CDR3 reads CASSFLTGGAPDTQYF. CDR3 bases: TGCGCCAGCAGCTTCCTGACGGGGGGAGCCCCAGATACGCAGTATTTT. This rearrangement joins TRBV5-1 to TRBJ2-3, with 7 bases lining up with TRBD2. The CDR3 spans 16 residues. Unmatched junction bases numbered 10, after V lost 2 bases and J lost 4 bases. Germline assignment: CDR1 SGHRS and CDR2 YFSETQ.

This clonotype was seen a handful of times. The rearrangement links TRBV5-1 to TRBJ2-1; TRBD2 matches at 12 bases. Germline V CDR1 and CDR2: SGHRS, YFSETQ. V lost 2 bases to trimming and J lost 7 bases; unmatched junction nucleotides: 4. The length of the CDR3 is 15 residues. The CDR3 loop reads CASSFPGTSGNEQFF. DNA of the CDR3: TGCGCCAGCAGCTTCCCCGGGACTAGCGGGAATGAGCAGTTCTTC. The entire variable domain, with the rest obtained from reference TRBV5-1 and TRBJ2-1, is as follows: KAGVTQTPRYLIKTRGQQVTLSCSPISGHRSVSWYQQTPGQGLQFLFEYFSETQRNKGNFPGRFSGRQFSNSRSEMNVSTLELGDSALYLCASSFPGTSGNEQFFGPGTRLTVL.

This clonotype showed up just a few times. The chain has TRBV4-3 and TRBJ2-5; perhaps TRBD1 as D (7 bases). The germline V gene encodes CDR1 LGHNA and CDR2 YSLEER. The CDR3 is made up of 17 amino acids. Trimming took off 1 base at V and 8 bases at J, with 23 bases between the two ends. The CDR3 DNA reads TGCGCCAGCAGCCAAGCCCTCCCCGCAGGGGGGAGTAATACCCAGTACTTC. This encodes CASSQALPAGGSNTQYF.

The chain couples TRBV12-3 or TRBV12-4 to TRBJ2-7; maybe TRBD2 (6 bases). The CDR3 contains 13 residues. The V gene lost 3 bases and the J gene lost 7 bases, with 13 bases spanning the gap. The CDR3 region has the DNA TGTGCCAGCAGTTTCGAATCTCGGGGGGAGCAGTACGTC. Translating it yields CASSFESRGEQYV.

This chain links TRBV5-1 with TRBJ1-1, with 12 bases fitting TRBD1. CDR1 is SGHRS, CDR2 YFSETQ, per germline. The V gene end was trimmed by 4 bases and the J gene end by 5 bases; junction bases not matched to a gene: 3. The CDR3 has 14 amino acids. The CDR3 reads CASSRDRGRTEAFF. The CDR3 region has the DNA TGCGCCAGCAGCAGGGACAGGGGGCGGACTGAAGCTTTCTTT. Based on the CDR3 plus reference TRBV5-1 and TRBJ1-1, the full variable domain is KAGVTQTPRYLIKTRGQQVTLSCSPISGHRSVSWYQQTPGQGLQFLFEYFSETQRNKGNFPGRFSGRQFSNSRSEMNVSTLELGDSALYLCASSRDRGRTEAFFGQGTRLTVV.

The chain combines TRBV7-9 with TRBJ2-1; D is perhaps TRBD2 (6 bases). The CDR3 is made up of 15 amino acids. Per germline, CDR1 SEHNR and CDR2 FQNEAQ (reference sequence). Trimming took 5 bases from V and 2 from J, leaving 13 bases between them. The CDR3 bases are TGTGCCAGCAGCCGGGACTTGCTCCCCTACAATGAGCAGTTCTTC. This sequence encodes CASSRDLLPYNEQFF.

The J gene is TRBJ2-1, the V gene TRBV24-1; a possible D gene is TRBD2 (5 bases). With 4 bases removed from V and 7 bases from J, the gap between germline ends came to 10 bases. Germline-derived CDR1 and CDR2 are KGHDR and SFDVKD. This CDR3 has 13 residues. CDR3 sequence (DNA): TGTGCCACCAGTGAAGCCGGAGGAAATGAGCAGTTCTTC. Its translation is CATSEAGGNEQFF.

This clonotype has at least ten counts. The V call is TRBV7-2, the J call TRBJ2-5; possible D gene TRBD1, 7 bases. V lost 5 bases to trimming and J lost 5 bases, with 15 bases between them. This CDR3 contains 14 residues. The germline V gene encodes CDR1 SGHTA and CDR2 FQGNSA. The CDR3 DNA follows: TGTGCCAGCAGCAGAACAGGGGCGGGGGAGACCCAGTACTTC. It is translated as CASSRTGAGETQYF. The entire variable domain, with the rest obtained from reference TRBV7-2 and TRBJ2-5, is as follows: GAGVSQSPSNKVTEKGKDVELRCDPISGHTALYWYRQSLGQGLEFLIYFQGNSAPDKSGLPSDRFSAERTGGSVSTLTIQRTQQEDSAVYLCASSRTGAGETQYFGPGTRLLVL.

This clonotype turned up a few times. The chain joins TRBV20-1 to TRBJ2-5; D may be TRBD1 (6 bases). The V gene's germline CDR1 is DFQATT and CDR2 SNEGSKA (reference sequence). There are 12 residues in the CDR3. V was shortened by 7 bases and J by 4 bases, with 13 bases between the two germline ends. CDR3 sequence: CSVTGEAETQYF. CDR3 sequence (DNA): TGCAGTGTGACAGGAGAGGCAGAGACCCAGTACTTC.

The J gene is TRBJ1-1, the V gene TRBV4-3; 7 bases align to TRBD1. Trimming removed 2 bases from V and 6 bases from J; junction bases left unmatched: 9. The CDR3 contains 15 residues. Germline V gives CDR1 LGHNA, CDR2 YSLEER. CDR3 in DNA: TGCGCCAGCAGCCAACACCCGACAGGGCAAGCTGAAGCTTTCTTT. Protein product: CASSQHPTGQAEAFF.

This sequence joins TRBV11-1 and TRBJ2-5; no definite D call. Germline lookup yields CDR1 SGHAT and CDR2 FQDESV (reference sequence). The CDR3 is made up of 13 amino acids. V gave up 8 bases and J gave up 7 bases, with 17 bases separating them. In nucleotides, the CDR3 is TGTGCCAGCCTTTCATCCCGAACGGGGACCCAGTACTTC. Residues: CASLSSRTGTQYF.

For the CDR3, the DNA is TGTGCCAGCAGTGGGGGGACAGTCCAAAATTCACCCCTCCACTTT. Translating it yields CASSGGTVQNSPLHF. This chain connects TRBV6-5 to TRBJ1-6; 7 bases agree with TRBD1. The germline V gene has CDR1 MNHEY and CDR2 SVGAGI. The trim removed 5 bases at V and 7 bases at J, leaving 8 bases unmatched. This CDR3 has 15 residues.

The V and J genes are TRBV20-1 and TRBJ1-1; tentatively, D is TRBD1 (6 bases). Germline CDR1 and CDR2: DFQATT and SNEGSKA (reference sequence). The CDR3 is made up of 14 amino acids. Trimming cost V 6 bases and J 1 base, with 15 bases left between them. CDR3 coding DNA: TGCAGTGCCCCACCGGGACATTGGAACACTGAAGCTTTCTTT. This codes for CSAPPGHWNTEAFF.

In this sample, this clonotype turned up a few times. The rearrangement uses TRBV12-3 or TRBV12-4 and TRBJ1-1; possible D gene TRBD1, 6 bases. CDR3 length: 15 residues. V lost 5 bases, J lost 3 bases, and 16 bases lay in between. CDR3 residues: CASSPYGTPDTEAFF. CDR3 DNA sequence: TGTGCCAGCAGTCCCTACGGGACACCGGACACTGAAGCTTTCTTT.

In the case of this clonotype: This may stem from a read error, because a much larger clone lies one nucleotide away. The CDR3 does not close with the conserved phenylalanine or tryptophan, likely indicating a read error. V and J are TRBV2 and TRBJ2-4; TRBD1 agrees at 7 bases. The CDR3 runs 13 residues. The ends lost 8 bases at V and 8 bases at J; junction bases unmatched: 9. Per the germline V gene, CDR1 is SNHLY and CDR2 is FYNNEI. In DNA, the CDR3 is TGTGCCAGCGGTGGACAGGAGAATTACATTCAGTACTTA. It translates to CASGGQENYIQYL.

This clonotype has a handful of counts. V usage is TRBV4-3 and J usage is TRBJ2-3, with no clear D. Germline V gene data show CDR1 as LGHNA and CDR2 as YSLEER. CDR3 size: 13 residues. The V end lost 1 base, the J end lost 4 bases, and 6 bases lay between the germline ends. Here the CDR3 reads CASSQGGPDTQYF. The CDR3, as DNA: TGCGCCAGCAGCCAAGGGGGTCCAGATACGCAGTATTTT.

The gene calls are TRBV5-1 and TRBJ1-2, with D possibly being TRBD1 (5 bases). V lost 9 bases to trimming and J lost 8 bases, with 23 bases between them. The CDR3 length is 14 residues. From germline, CDR1 is SGHRS and CDR2 YFSETQ. The chain's CDR3 is CANPTDLRTSGYTF. CDR3 nucleotides: TGCGCCAACCCGACAGATCTTCGGACCTCCGGCTACACCTTC.

In this sample, this clonotype turned up a few times. The chain recombines TRBV11-2 with TRBJ2-2; D unresolved. Germline values: CDR1 SGHAT, CDR2 FQNNGV. This CDR3 has 16 amino acids. Trimming removed 5 bases at V and 0 bases at J, with 13 bases between. CDR3 nucleotide sequence: TGTGCCAGCAGCCCGCGGACCGCAACGAACACCGGGGAGCTGTTTTTT. Translating gives CASSPRTATNTGELFF. Drawing the rest from reference TRBV11-2 and TRBJ2-2, the complete variable domain is EAGVAQSPRYKIIEKRQSVAFWCNPISGHATLYWYQQILGQGPKLLIQFQNNGVVDDSQLPKDRFSAERLKGVDSTLKIQPAKLEDSAVYLCASSPRTATNTGELFFGEGSRLTVL.

The V and J genes are TRBV11-3 and TRBJ2-3; D may be TRBD2 (5 bases). The CDR3 spans 15 residues. Germline lookup yields CDR1 SGHNT and CDR2 YENEEA. The germline V and J ends were trimmed by 5 bases and 1 base, with 13 bases remaining between them. The CDR3 spells CASSPRGSRTDTQYF. DNA of the CDR3: TGTGCCAGCAGCCCCCGGGGATCACGCACAGATACGCAGTATTTT. Full variable domain (missing parts from reference TRBV11-3 and TRBJ2-3): EAGVVQSPRYKIIEKKQPVAFWCNPISGHNTLYWYLQNLGQGPELLIRYENEEAVDDSQLPKDRFSAERLKGVDSTLKIQPAELGDSAVYLCASSPRGSRTDTQYFGPGTRLTVL.

The CDR3 DNA reads as TGTGCCAGCAGTTTGGCAGCCGGCGTGAACACTGAAGCTTTCTTT. Residues: CASSLAAGVNTEAFF. The V and J genes are TRBV27 and TRBJ1-1; no clear D. Trimming pared 3 bases from V and 0 bases from J, leaving 11 bases between. This CDR3 spans 15 amino acids. From germline, CDR1 is MNHEY and CDR2 SMNVEV (reference sequence).

In its sample, this clonotype was seen a few times. This rearrangement joins TRBV5-1 to TRBJ1-5, with a tentative D call TRBD1 (6 bases). The CDR3 contains 14 residues. Germline V CDR1 and CDR2: SGHRS, YFSETQ. Trimming stripped 4 bases from V and 6 bases from J, with 14 bases between. CDR3 residues: CASSPSDSAQPQHF. CDR3 nucleotide sequence: TGCGCCAGCAGCCCGTCGGACAGTGCTCAGCCCCAGCATTTT.

Many counts were recorded for this clonotype. The chain uses TRBV4-3 and TRBJ2-4, with 9 nucleotides matching TRBD1. With V trimmed by 4 bases and J by 5 bases, 0 bases remained unmatched. Germline V gene data show CDR1 as LGHNA and CDR2 as YSLEER. This CDR3 has 13 residues. CDR3 sequence (DNA): TGCGCCAGCAGCCGGGACAGGGAAAACATTCAGTACTTC. Translation gives CASSRDRENIQYF.

This clonotype was seen at least ten times. The chain has TRBV5-1 and TRBJ2-7, with a weak D call TRBD2 (5 bases). Trimming left V 4 bases short and J 0 bases short, with 14 bases between. Germline V CDR1 and CDR2: SGHRS, YFSETQ. The CDR3 is 15 amino acids. The CDR3 DNA sequence: TGCGCCAGCAGCAACGGGAAGCGCAGCTCCTACGAGCAGTACTTC. Translation gives CASSNGKRSSYEQYF.